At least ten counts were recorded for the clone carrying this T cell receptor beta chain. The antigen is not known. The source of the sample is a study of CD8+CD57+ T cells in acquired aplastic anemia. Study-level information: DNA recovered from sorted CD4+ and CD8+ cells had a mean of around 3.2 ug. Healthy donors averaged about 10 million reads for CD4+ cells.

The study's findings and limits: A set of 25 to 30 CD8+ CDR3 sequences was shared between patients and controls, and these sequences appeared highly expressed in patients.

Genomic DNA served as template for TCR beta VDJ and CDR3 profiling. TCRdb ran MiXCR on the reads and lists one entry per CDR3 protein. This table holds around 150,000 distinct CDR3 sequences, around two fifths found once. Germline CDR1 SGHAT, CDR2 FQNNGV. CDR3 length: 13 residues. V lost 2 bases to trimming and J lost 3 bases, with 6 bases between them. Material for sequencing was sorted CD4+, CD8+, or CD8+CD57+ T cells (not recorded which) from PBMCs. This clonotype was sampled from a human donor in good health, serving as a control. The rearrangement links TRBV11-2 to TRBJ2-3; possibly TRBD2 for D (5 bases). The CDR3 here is CASSLRGTDTQYF. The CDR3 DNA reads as TGTGCCAGCAGCTTAAGAGGGACAGATACGCAGTATTTT.